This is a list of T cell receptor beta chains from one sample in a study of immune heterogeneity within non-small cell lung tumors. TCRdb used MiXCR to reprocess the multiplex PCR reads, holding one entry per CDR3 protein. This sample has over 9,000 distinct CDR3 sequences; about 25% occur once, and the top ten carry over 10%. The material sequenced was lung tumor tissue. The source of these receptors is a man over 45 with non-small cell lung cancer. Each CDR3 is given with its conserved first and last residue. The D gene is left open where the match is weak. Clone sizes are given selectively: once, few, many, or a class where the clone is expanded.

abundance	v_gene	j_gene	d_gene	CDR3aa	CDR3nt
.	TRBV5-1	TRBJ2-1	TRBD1	CASSFPGQGNEQFF	TGCGCCAGCAGCTTTCCGGGACAGGGAAATGAGCAGTTCTTC
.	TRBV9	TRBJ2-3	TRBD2	CASSVLAGVADTQYF	TGTGCCAGCAGCGTGCTAGCGGGAGTTGCAGATACGCAGTATTTT
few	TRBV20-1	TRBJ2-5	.	CSAPISGLSQETQYF	TGCAGTGCTCCAATTAGCGGCCTATCCCAAGAGACCCAGTACTTC
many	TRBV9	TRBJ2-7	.	CASSVVRTWEQYF	TGTGCCAGCAGCGTAGTGAGGACGTGGGAGCAGTACTTC
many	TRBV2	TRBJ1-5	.	CASQTLGGNQPQHF	TGTGCCAGCCAAACCCTAGGGGGCAATCAGCCCCAGCATTTT
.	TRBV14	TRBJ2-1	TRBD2	CASSQHTGTSSMFF	TGTGCCAGCAGCCAACATACCGGGACTAGTAGTATGTTCTTC
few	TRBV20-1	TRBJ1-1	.	CSARGGWEGTEAFF	TGCAGTGCCCGAGGGGGGTGGGAGGGCACTGAAGCTTTCTTT
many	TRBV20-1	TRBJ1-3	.	CSARDRSGPSSGNTIYF	TGCAGTGCTAGAGATCGGTCGGGTCCATCTTCTGGAAACACCATATATTTT
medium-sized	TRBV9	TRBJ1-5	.	CASSVAGVNQPQHF	TGTGCCAGCAGCGTTGCCGGGGTTAACCAGCCCCAGCATTTT
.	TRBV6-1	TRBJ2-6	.	CASKTPLRSSGANVLTF	TGTGCCAGCAAAACACCCCTTCGATCCTCTGGGGCCAACGTCCTGACTTTC
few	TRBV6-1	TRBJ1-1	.	CASSDRRQMNTEAFF	TGTGCCAGCAGCGACAGGCGCCAGATGAACACTGAAGCTTTCTTT
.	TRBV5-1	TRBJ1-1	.	CASIQEGRMVRGAFF	TGCGCCAGCATCCAGGAGGGCCGGATGGTAAGGGGAGCTTTCTTT
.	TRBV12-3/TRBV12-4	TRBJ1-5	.	CASSMGGSGNQPQHF	TGTGCCAGCAGTATGGGAGGGTCCGGGAATCAGCCCCAGCATTTT
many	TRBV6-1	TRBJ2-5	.	CASSEIGEETQYF	TGTGCCAGCAGTGAAATAGGGGAAGAGACCCAGTACTTC
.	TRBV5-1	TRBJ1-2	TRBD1	CASSLDRGRGYGYTF	TGCGCCAGCAGCTTGGACAGGGGGCGAGGCTATGGCTACACCTTC
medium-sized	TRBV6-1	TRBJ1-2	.	CASRTGSLGYGYTF	TGTGCCAGCAGAACAGGGTCCCTGGGGTATGGCTACACCTTC
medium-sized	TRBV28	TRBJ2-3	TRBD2	CASETSGPEDTQYF	TGTGCCAGCGAGACTAGCGGTCCGGAGGATACGCAGTATTTT
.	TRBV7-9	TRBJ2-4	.	CASSLSSGAEAKNIQYF	TGTGCCAGCAGCTTAAGTTCGGGGGCTGAAGCCAAAAACATTCAGTACTTC
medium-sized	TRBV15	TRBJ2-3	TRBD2	CATGTSGTDTQYF	TGTGCCACCGGGACTAGCGGGACAGATACGCAGTATTTT